This T cell receptor beta chain emerged from a study of T cells during gluten challenge in celiac disease (dated by TCRdb to 2015 to 2018). A note on the overall study: Blood was collected at baseline, day 6 and day 14 of the challenge, and duodenal biopsies at baseline and day 14. Single-cell libraries were sequenced paired-end 250 bp and bulk libraries paired-end 300 bp on the Illumina MiSeq. Broad study findings and their caveats: Clonal expansion rose on day 6, as shown by reduced sample-corrected Shannon diversity of circulating gluten-specific T cells. A peak in circulating gluten-specific T cells was observed on day 6, and the day-6 repertoire appeared to be composed largely of expanded preexisting memory clonotypes. Across 7 patients, roughly 12-45% of single-cell TCR-alpha/beta clonotypes at the latest time point were also found at baseline, with roughly 51-56% being obtained from bulk data. Only 2 patients with many gluten-specific T cells had their challenge samples analyzed by bulk sequencing.

This clonotype is large (0.1 to 1%) in terms of sample share. Nothing much larger sits one base from this clone, and base qualities are not available. The library relied on 5' RACE. Data came from an Illumina MiSeq. A modified SMART protocol was used to prepare the bulk TCR libraries. The paper's processing steps were these. Selected pRESTO steps were used to preprocess reads, and IMGT/HighV-QUEST was used to assign V, D, J genes and CDR3 junctions. Bulk sequences were retained only if found in at least two replicates with 10 or more cumulative reads. Repertoire diversity was estimated with an undersampling-corrected Shannon index in samples with more than 20 cells. Using fastp trimming at Q25 and MiXCR clonotype assembly, TCRdb reanalyzed the public sequencing data and kept in-frame beta chains. Rows merge per CDR3 protein into single entries with the most common DNA and genes. TCRdb's processing, not the authors', yielded these V and J calls. The sample yields 200 or so distinct CDR3 sequences; under 20% were counted once. The ten largest account for 45% to 65% of the sample.

V and J are truncated by 3 bases and 6 bases respectively, leaving an intervening sequence of 13 bases. For CDR1 and CDR2, the germline V gene lists LGHNA and YNFKEQ. Inclusive of the bounding cysteine and phenylalanine, the CDR3 is 14 residues long. CDR3 DNA only is kept here, 42 bases in frame from base 1. Blood cells were gated as tetramer-binding CD4+ effector-memory gut-homing T cells: CD3+, CD45RA-, CD62L-, integrin beta7+, with lineage markers excluded. A 14-day oral dietary gluten challenge was undertaken by treated celiac disease patients on a gluten-free diet so that recall of gluten-specific T cells could be studied. Cells were sorted on an Aria II cell sorter as single cells, and also in bulk when tetramer-positive cells were relatively numerous. Peripheral blood mononuclear cells were isolated using Ficoll density gradient centrifugation and were cryopreserved prior to staining. Thawed cells were stained with a pool of PE-conjugated HLA-DQ:gluten tetramers presenting immunodominant gluten epitopes before sorting of tetramer-binding CD4+ T cells. Blood samples underwent tetramer-based enrichment after HLA-DQ:gluten tetramer staining.

The receptor chain draws on TRBV4-2 and TRBJ2-3; TRBD1 is possibly the D segment (6 matching bases). The sequenced sample was gluten-specific CD4+ T cells sorted from blood using tetramers, obtained at baseline or on day 6, 14 or 28 of gluten challenge (not recorded which). This TCR was recovered from a male donor with celiac disease. The nucleotide sequence reads as follows: TGTGCCAGCAGCCACCCCCAGGGGACGGATACGCAGTATTTT. It translates to CASSHPQGTDTQYF.